Detailed here is one T cell receptor beta chain. Its cognate antigen is unknown. The sequenced fragment ends 3 residues before the CDR3 boundary, so the rest is inferred from the germline J gene. These data originate in a study of T cells in women clearing cervical HPV infection. Study summary: Cases' blood sampling followed lesion detection by median approximately 150 days (90 to 200). HLA type stays a possible confounder, typing being limited.

Assay used: immunoSEQ multiplex PCR; TCRdb lists only in-frame clones, some missing. This repertoire comprises about 20,000 clones; its ten largest clones make up 5%. J lost 7 bases, V lost 1 base, and 3 bases had no gene match. The CDR3 sequence is 14 residues long. The germline CDR1 and CDR2 sequences are GTSNPN and SVGIG (reference sequence). Findings and limits, study-wide: Timing of associations relative to infection is unclear; T-cell subsets were not isolated. CIN3+ cases had significantly higher TCR richness than controls; evenness did not differ.

The source is a woman between 18 and 75 years old with a cervical HPV16 infection that either progressed to CIN3+ or cleared (not recorded which). V and J are TRBV30 and TRBJ2-2; 10 bases match TRBD2. The sample was blood buffy coat. The CDR3 here is CAWSDPSGGGELFF. The covered CDR3 bases are TGTGCCTGGAGTGATCCTAGCGGGGGCGGGGAG.